This TCR beta chain came from a study of cytomegalovirus exposure and HLA in healthy donors. Study overall: Later, an analysis reported that the 95 to 150 validation repertoires had used the same platform as the roughly 720 first-cohort repertoires. Study-level results: Overall, about 160 TCR beta chains were annotated as cytomegalovirus-associated.

Clones were read by immunoSEQ multiplex PCR, and TCRdb kept only the in-frame ones, dropping some. The data contain 85,000 to 120,000 clones, roughly 90% of them seen just once; the ten biggest clones take up 1.5% to 2%. This clone has more than one count but fewer than ten. The antigen is undetermined. The donors belonged to the roughly 120-subject validation cohort, separate from the roughly 650-subject first cohort. This CDR3 has 13 residues. Germline CDR1 reads LNHDA; CDR2 reads SQIVND (reference sequence). J was trimmed by 8 bases and V by 7 bases; bases with no gene match: 10. The receptor was isolated from a woman between 18 and 29 years old in good health and CMV-seropositive. Sequencing input: PBMCs. The rearrangement joins TRBV19 to TRBJ1-2, with 7 bases fitting TRBD1. CDR3 residues: CASIGQAFSGYTF. The DNA of the CDR3 is TGTGCCAGTATCGGACAGGCTTTCTCCGGCTACACCTTC.